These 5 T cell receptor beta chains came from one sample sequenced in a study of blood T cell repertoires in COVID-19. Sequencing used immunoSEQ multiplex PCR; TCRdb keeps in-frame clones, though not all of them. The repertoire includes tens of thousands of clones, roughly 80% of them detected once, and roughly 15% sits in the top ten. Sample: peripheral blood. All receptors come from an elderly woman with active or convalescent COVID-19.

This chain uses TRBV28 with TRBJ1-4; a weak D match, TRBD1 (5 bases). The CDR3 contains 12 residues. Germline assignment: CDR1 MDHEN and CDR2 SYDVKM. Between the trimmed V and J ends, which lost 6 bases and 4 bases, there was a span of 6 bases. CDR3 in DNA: TGTGCCAGCAGACAGGTTAATGAAAAACTGTTTTTT. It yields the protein CASRQVNEKLFF.

The CDR3 DNA follows: TGCGCCAGCAGCCAGCAGGGGGAAGGAAACACCATATATTTT. This gives the protein CASSQQGEGNTIYF. This chain uses TRBV4-3 with TRBJ1-3, with 7 bases lining up with TRBD1. Germline-derived CDR1 and CDR2 are LGHNA and YSLEER. This CDR3 has 14 amino acids. The V segment lost 3 bases and the J segment 4 bases; nucleotides outside the gene matches: 3.

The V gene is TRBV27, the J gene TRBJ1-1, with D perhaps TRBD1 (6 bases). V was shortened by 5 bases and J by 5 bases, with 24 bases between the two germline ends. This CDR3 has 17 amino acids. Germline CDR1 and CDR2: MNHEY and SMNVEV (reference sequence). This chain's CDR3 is CASSPQGVGPIITEAFF. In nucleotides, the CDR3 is TGTGCCAGCAGTCCACAGGGTGTTGGTCCTATCATTACTGAAGCTTTCTTT.

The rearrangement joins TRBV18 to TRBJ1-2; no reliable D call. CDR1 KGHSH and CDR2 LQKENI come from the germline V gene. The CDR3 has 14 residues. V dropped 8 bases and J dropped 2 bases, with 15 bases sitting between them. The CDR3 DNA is TGTGCCAGCACCCTATCGAACGAGAACTATGGCTACACCTTC. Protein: CASTLSNENYGYTF.

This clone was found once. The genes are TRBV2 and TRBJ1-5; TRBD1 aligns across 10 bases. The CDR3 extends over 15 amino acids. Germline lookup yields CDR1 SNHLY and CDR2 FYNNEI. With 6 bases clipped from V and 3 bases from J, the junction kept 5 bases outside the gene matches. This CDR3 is CASSGQGVDNQPQHF. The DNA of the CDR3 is TGTGCCAGCAGCGGACAGGGGGTGGACAATCAGCCCCAGCATTTT. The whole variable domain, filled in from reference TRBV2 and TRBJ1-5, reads EPEVTQTPSHQVTQMGQEVILRCVPISNHLYFYWYRQILGQKVEFLVSFYNNEISEKSEIFDDQFSVERPDGSNFTLKIRSTKLEDSAMYFCASSGQGVDNQPQHFGDGTRLSIL.